Shown below are 27 T cell receptor beta chains from a single sample sequenced in a study of regulatory T cells in long-lasting Graves disease. Through Arm-PCR of CDR3 regions and iRepertoire HTBI primers, TCR beta libraries were built. In TCRdb, the multiplex PCR reads were re-called with MiXCR into one record per CDR3 protein. The data contain about 500,000 distinct CDR3 sequences, 15% to 20% of them singletons. Documented time point: newly diagnosed GD, antithyroid drugs for less than 3 months. Following extraction of RNA from PBMCs, that RNA was used to make the TCR library. These data were also filed under a second study, of T cells in Graves' hyperthyroidism and ophthalmopathy.

The sample consisted of peripheral blood mononuclear cells (PBMCs), taken at new diagnosis, from a patient treated with antithyroid drugs. Receptor source: a middle-aged man with Graves disease.

This clonotype was seen ten or more times. The chain couples TRBV12-3 or TRBV12-4 to TRBJ2-5; D remains unclear. Trimming stripped 6 bases from V and 2 bases from J, with 13 bases between. The CDR3 loop spans 14 amino acids. This chain's CDR3 is CASSLRRIQETQYF. CDR3 nucleotides: TGTGCCAGCAGCCTAAGACGGATTCAAGAGACCCAGTACTTC.

This clonotype was seen many times. Here the CDR3 DNA reads TGTGCCAGCAGGTTTAGCGGGAGTAATGAGCAGTTCTTC. Translation gives CASRFSGSNEQFF. The chain has TRBV11-2 and TRBJ2-1; 9 nucleotides agree with TRBD2. The CDR3 runs to 13 residues. V lost 6 bases, J lost 7 bases, and 4 bases stayed unmatched. CDR1 is SGHAT, CDR2 FQNNGV, per germline.

This clonotype was counted a few times. The chain employs TRBV3-1 and TRBJ1-6; D ambiguous. CDR3 length: 15 residues. Germline lookup yields CDR1 LGHDT and CDR2 YNNKEL (reference sequence). V lost 2 bases, J lost 7 bases, and 12 bases lay in between. CDR3 loop: CASSQRSNGNSPLHF. CDR3 DNA sequence: TGTGCCAGCAGCCAACGATCCAACGGCAATTCACCCCTCCACTTT. The variable domain in full, completed from reference TRBV3-1 and TRBJ1-6, reads DTAVSQTPKYLVTQMGNDKSIKCEQNLGHDTMYWYKQDSKKFLKIMFSYNNKELIINETVPNRFSPKSPDKAHLNLHINSLELGDSAVYFCASSQRSNGNSPLHFGNGTRLTVT.

This clonotype was found a few times. The V gene is TRBV4-2, the J gene TRBJ2-7, with a possible D match to TRBD2 (6 bases). The CDR3 loop spans 14 amino acids. Trimming cost V 0 bases and J 3 bases, with 9 bases left between them. Germline CDR1 LGHNA, CDR2 YNFKEQ. The CDR3 loop reads CASSQDPGDYEQYF. The CDR3 DNA reads as TGTGCCAGCAGCCAAGACCCGGGGGACTACGAGCAGTACTTC.

This clonotype was picked up a small number of times. A read error may explain this, as a much larger clone is one base away. CDR3 DNA sequence: TGTGCCGCCCTGACCCGGACACCCTCAGGACTAGCGGGAGTTAACACCGGGGAGCTGTTTTTT. It yields the protein CAALTRTPSGLAGVNTGELFF. V and J are TRBV28 and TRBJ2-2, with 13 bases identical to TRBD2. Germline V gene lookup returns CDR1 MDHEN and CDR2 SYDVKM. The junction had 23 bases not matched to a gene; V was cut back by 11 bases and J by 2 bases. The CDR3 runs to 21 residues.

This clonotype showed up many times. This rearrangement joins TRBV20-1 to TRBJ2-1, with TRBD2 identical over 9 bases. Germline CDR1 DFQATT, CDR2 SNEGSKA (reference sequence). This CDR3 spans 16 amino acids. V shed 2 bases and J 8 bases; nucleotides not matched to a gene: 13. CDR3 sequence: CSARPKGTSFYDEQFF. The CDR3 region has the DNA TGCAGTGCTAGACCCAAGGGGACTAGCTTTTATGATGAGCAGTTCTTC.

At least ten counts were recorded for this clonotype. The V and J genes are TRBV6-2 or TRBV6-3 and TRBJ2-7, with D tentatively TRBD1 (6 bases). V was clipped by 1 base and J by 6 bases, with 13 bases between them. Germline V CDR1 and CDR2: MNHEY, SVGEGT. The CDR3 is 14 amino acids. CDR3 DNA sequence: TGTGCCAGCAGTTACTTGGGCAGGGGCGTCGAGCAGTACTTC. Protein product: CASSYLGRGVEQYF.

This clonotype was recorded many times. The chain couples TRBV2 to TRBJ2-3, with 8 nucleotides matching TRBD1. Trimming took 5 bases from V and 5 from J; bases not matched to a gene: 9. Germline CDR1 is SNHLY and CDR2 is FYNNEI. The CDR3 is made up of 15 amino acids. The CDR3 bases are TGTGCCAGCAGTCCTAGAGGACAGGGCCAAGATACGCAGTATTTT. This sequence encodes CASSPRGQGQDTQYF.

For this clonotype: The conserved closing phenylalanine or tryptophan is absent in this CDR3, likely reflecting a read error. This chain links TRBV20-1 with TRBJ1-1, with 7 bases fitting TRBD1. V was clipped by 1 base and J by 7 bases; unmatched bases: 9. The CDR3 is made up of 14 amino acids. Germline CDR1 reads DFQATT; CDR2 reads SNEGSKA (reference sequence). In DNA form, the CDR3 reads TGCAGTGCTAGAGTCGGAACAGGGGCCCTTGAAGCTTTCCTT. As protein: CSARVGTGALEAFL.

In this sample, this clonotype turned up many times. The chain is built from TRBV11-2 and TRBJ1-1; D ambiguous. In germline, CDR1 is SGHAT, CDR2 FQNNGV. The length of the CDR3 is 12 residues. With 6 bases removed from V and 7 bases from J, the gap between germline ends came to 12 bases. CDR3 DNA: TGTGCCAGCAGACCCACAGTGAGTGAAGCTTTCTTT. Protein product: CASRPTVSEAFF.

The chain employs TRBV5-1 and TRBJ1-4; no firm D call. The V gene lost 0 bases and the J gene lost 6 bases, with 9 bases spanning the gap. CDR1 is SGHRS and CDR2 is YFSETQ in the germline V gene. The CDR3 loop spans 14 amino acids. The CDR3 DNA sequence: TGCGCCAGCAGCTTGGACATAACCTATGAAAAACTGTTTTTT. It encodes CASSLDITYEKLFF.

Ten or more counts support this clonotype. The rearrangement uses TRBV3-1 and TRBJ2-3, with D hard to call. CDR3 size: 14 residues. CDR1 and CDR2 (germline): LGHDT, YNNKEL (reference sequence). V was shortened by 4 bases and J by 4 bases, with 12 bases between the two germline ends. CDR3 in amino acids: CASSPFLDADTQYF. The CDR3 DNA sequence: TGTGCCAGCAGCCCTTTTTTAGACGCAGATACGCAGTATTTT.

The table lists this clonotype with many counts. The chain has TRBV6-2 or TRBV6-3 and TRBJ1-1; weak D call: TRBD1 (6 bases). CDR1 is MNHEY, CDR2 SVGEGT, per germline. V was clipped by 6 bases and J by 2 bases, with 13 bases between them. CDR3 length: 14 amino acids. DNA of the CDR3: TGTGCCAGCAGGAAAGGACAGTCCAACACTGAAGCTTTCTTT. Amino acids: CASRKGQSNTEAFF.

The genes are TRBV2 and TRBJ1-1; 9 bases align to TRBD1. V shed 8 bases, J shed 5 bases, and the junction held 12 bases outside the gene matches. The CDR3 loop spans 15 amino acids. Germline CDR1 reads SNHLY; CDR2 reads FYNNEI. The CDR3 reads CASRGGTGRRTEAFF. The CDR3, as DNA: TGTGCCAGCCGAGGAGGGACAGGGCGGCGGACTGAAGCTTTCTTT. The variable domain in full, with the rest retrieved from reference TRBV2 and TRBJ1-1, is EPEVTQTPSHQVTQMGQEVILRCVPISNHLYFYWYRQILGQKVEFLVSFYNNEISEKSEIFDDQFSVERPDGSNFTLKIRSTKLEDSAMYFCASRGGTGRRTEAFFGQGTRLTVV.

This clonotype was counted between two and nine times. A clone one base away is much larger, so this may be a read error. The J gene is TRBJ2-3, the V gene TRBV5-1; D remains unclear. The CDR3 consists of 14 residues. The germline V gene encodes CDR1 SGHRS and CDR2 YFSETQ. In DNA form, the CDR3 reads TGCGCCAGCAGCTCCGGACGAGATTCAGATACGCGGTATTTT. As protein: CASSSGRDSDTRYF. Supplemented by reference TRBV5-1 and TRBJ2-3, the full variable domain reads KAGVTQTPRYLIKTRGQQVTLSCSPISGHRSVSWYQQTPGQGLQFLFEYFSETQRNKGNFPGRFSGRQFSNSRSEMNVSTLELGDSALYLCASSSGRDSDTRYFGPGTRLTVL.

Notes on this clonotype: A read error is possible here, since a much larger clone lies one base away. This rearrangement joins TRBV20-1 to TRBJ1-1; D is possibly TRBD1 (6 bases). V shed 4 bases and J shed 10 bases, with 13 bases lying between them. CDR1 and CDR2 (germline): DFQATT, SNEGSKA (reference sequence). CDR3 size: 11 residues. The CDR3 DNA sequence: TGCAGTGCTACCCCCGGGACAAGAGCTTTCTTT. This encodes CSATPGTRAFF.

This clonotype was recorded at least ten times. The V gene is TRBV3-1, the J gene TRBJ2-1; D is unclear. V shed 4 bases and J shed 9 bases, with 7 bases lying between them. The length of the CDR3 is 11 residues. CDR1 is LGHDT, CDR2 YNNKEL, per germline (reference sequence). In DNA form, the CDR3 reads TGTGCCAGCAGCCTCAGTATTGAGCAGTTCTTC. Its translation: CASSLSIEQFF.

This clonotype appeared many times. V is TRBV30 and J is TRBJ2-7; D unresolved. The CDR3 loop spans 12 amino acids. Trimming pared 2 bases from V and 3 bases from J, leaving 8 bases between. The V gene's germline CDR1 is GTSNPN and CDR2 SVGIG (reference sequence). CDR3 in amino acids: CAWSRQNYEQYF. Here the CDR3 DNA reads TGTGCCTGGAGTAGGCAGAACTACGAGCAGTACTTC.

Remarks on this clonotype: This may be a read error: a much more frequent sequence differs by one nucleotide. This chain links TRBV28 with TRBJ2-7; TRBD2 aligns across 14 bases. Per germline, CDR1 MDHEN and CDR2 SYDVKM. The CDR3 length is 15 residues. V trimming: 6 bases; J trimming: 7 bases; junction bases outside the gene matches: 8. This CDR3 reads CASSEGLAGANEQYF. DNA of the CDR3: TGTGCCAGCAGCGAGGGACTAGCGGGAGCCAATGAGCAGTACTTC.

This clonotype was seen only a few times. The CDR3 DNA is TGCAGTGCTAGAGCGCCTACAGACGGGGACTATGGCTACACCTTC. This translates into CSARAPTDGDYGYTF. The rearrangement links TRBV20-1 to TRBJ1-2; D is ambiguous. CDR3 length equals 15 residues. Germline lookup yields CDR1 DFQATT and CDR2 SNEGSKA (reference sequence). Trimming took 1 base from V and 3 from J, leaving 15 bases between them.

This clonotype came up many times. The rearrangement joins TRBV5-1 to TRBJ2-4; maybe TRBD1 (8 bases). In germline, CDR1 is SGHRS, CDR2 YFSETQ. The germline V and J ends were trimmed by 4 bases and 0 bases, with 17 bases remaining between them. The CDR3 spans 17 residues. The CDR3 DNA is TGCGCCAGCAGCGCGGGGGACAGGAAACTAGCCAAAAACATTCAGTACTTC. Its translation: CASSAGDRKLAKNIQYF.

At least ten counts were recorded for this clonotype. The rearrangement joins TRBV28 to TRBJ2-3; TRBD2 matches 10 bases. In germline, CDR1 is MDHEN, CDR2 SYDVKM. This CDR3 is 16 amino acids long. Trimming at V came to 11 bases and at J to 1 base, leaving 12 bases not matched to a gene. This CDR3 reads CAPRGLAGVGTDTQYF. CDR3 DNA: TGTGCCCCCAGGGGTCTAGCGGGAGTTGGCACAGATACGCAGTATTTT.

The chain joins TRBV5-1 to TRBJ1-3; no clear D. Germline V lookup: CDR1 SGHRS, CDR2 YFSETQ. CDR3 length: 16 amino acids. The V end was cut by 0 bases, the J end by 0 bases, with 10 bases between. This chain's CDR3 is CASSLGQQTSGNTIYF. The DNA of the CDR3 is TGCGCCAGCAGCTTGGGGCAGCAAACCTCTGGAAACACCATATATTTT.

This clonotype was found a few times. The genes are TRBV11-2 and TRBJ2-2; no firm D call. Germline V gene data show CDR1 as SGHAT and CDR2 as FQNNGV. CDR3 size: 13 residues. V lost 4 bases, J lost 3 bases, and 6 bases lay in between. CDR3 in amino acids: CASSSLYTGELFF. The CDR3 DNA reads as TGTGCCAGCAGCTCTCTCTACACCGGGGAGCTGTTTTTT.

This clonotype was seen many times. V and J are TRBV2 and TRBJ2-7; the match to TRBD2 covers 10 bases. Germline V lookup: CDR1 SNHLY, CDR2 FYNNEI. The CDR3 has 15 amino acids. V was clipped by 7 bases and J by 2 bases; unmatched bases: 8. The DNA of the CDR3 is TGTGCCAGCAACGAGCCCCTAGCGGGGGCCTACGAGCAGTACTTC. Amino acid sequence: CASNEPLAGAYEQYF.

This clonotype showed up many times. V is TRBV6-2 or TRBV6-3 and J is TRBJ2-1, with 8 nucleotides matching TRBD2. The germline V gene encodes CDR1 MNHEY and CDR2 SVGEGT. There are 15 residues in the CDR3. The ends lost 6 bases at V and 0 bases at J; junction bases unmatched: 4. The CDR3 reads CASRGGRSSYNEQFF. CDR3 bases: TGTGCCAGCAGAGGCGGGAGGAGCTCCTACAATGAGCAGTTCTTC.

This clonotype was detected many times. The chain recombines TRBV12-3 or TRBV12-4 with TRBJ2-2; unclear D gene. The V gene lost 5 bases and the J gene lost 6 bases, with 10 bases spanning the gap. The CDR3 consists of 13 residues. In DNA form, the CDR3 reads TGTGCCAGCAGTCAAGTCAGTGCCGGGGAGCTGTTTTTT. Protein: CASSQVSAGELFF.